The text below deals with one TCR beta chain. Its target is not known. TCRdb re-analysed the RT-PCR reads in MiXCR, keeping a single row per CDR3 protein. This sample has roughly 160,000 distinct CDR3 sequences, with around 10% found just once. The data originate from a study of response to subunit inactivated influenza vaccine. General study results and limits: T cells newly recruited by each seasonal influenza vaccination are few, the authors suggested.

CDR3 length: 18 residues. The junction had 14 bases not matched to a gene; V was cut back by 4 bases and J by 6 bases. Germline V gene sequence: CDR1 SGHRS, CDR2 YFSETQ. The source of this sequence is a man between 50 and 69 years old who received an inactivated influenza vaccine. The sample was CD8+ T cells sorted from PBMCs, taken around 25 months after vaccination. J is TRBJ2-3 and V is TRBV5-1, with 13 bases lining up with TRBD2. In DNA, the CDR3 is TGCGCCAGCAGCCCCGGACTAGCGGGAGTGGCCCGTGCGGATACGCAGTATTTT. It encodes CASSPGLAGVARADTQYF.